This entry lists 17 T cell receptor beta chains sequenced from one sample in a study of cytomegalovirus exposure and HLA in healthy donors. Vbeta (60) and Jbeta (13) primers were used in the PCR. Data came from immunoSEQ multiplex PCR; TCRdb stores just in-frame clones and leaves some out. The sample lists about 190,000 clones; approximately 83% were seen once. Sequencing used PBMCs. Receptor source: a woman aged 45-59 years in good health and CMV-seropositive.

This sequence joins TRBV18 and TRBJ1-2; a weak D match, TRBD1 (5 bases). The CDR3 loop spans 15 amino acids. The V gene's germline CDR1 is KGHSH and CDR2 LQKENI. Trimming stripped 4 bases from V and 0 bases from J, with 12 bases between. The CDR3 DNA reads TGTGCCAGCTCACTTCGACAGACCGCTAACTATGGCTACACCTTC. Translating it yields CASSLRQTANYGYTF.

This chain connects TRBV21-1 to TRBJ2-3; the D call TRBD2 from the table was never checked on the DNA. TRBV21-1 is classified as a pseudogene. The CDR3 extends over 15 amino acids. CDR3 in DNA: TGTGCCAGCAGCACTCGGGGGGGCCCCACAGATACGCAGTATTTT. Translation gives CASSTRGGPTDTQYF.

The chain links TRBV28 to TRBJ2-7, with 9 bases lining up with TRBD1. CDR1 is MDHEN, CDR2 SYDVKM, per germline. CDR3 size: 14 residues. The junction had 9 bases not matched to a gene; V was cut back by 7 bases and J by 5 bases. This CDR3 is CASTIPGQGNEQYF. CDR3 coding DNA: TGTGCCAGCACCATTCCGGGACAGGGCAACGAGCAGTACTTC.

The rearrangement joins TRBV6-5 to TRBJ2-1, with no clear D. The CDR3 is 11 amino acids. Looked up from germline, CDR1 is MNHEY and CDR2 is SVGAGI. V lost 5 bases and J 3 bases, leaving 2 bases between the germline ends. CDR3 bases: TGTGCCAGCAGTCTCTACAATGAGCAGTTCTTC. Protein product: CASSLYNEQFF.

The rearrangement joins TRBV7-9 to TRBJ2-5, with TRBD2 matching 7 bases. The V segment lost 8 bases and the J segment 5 bases; nucleotides outside the gene matches: 8. Germline assignment: CDR1 SEHNR and CDR2 FQNEAQ (reference sequence). The CDR3 loop spans 13 amino acids. The CDR3 DNA reads as TGTGCCAGCGAGCAGCGGGGTCGGGAGACCCAGTACTTC. Translating gives CASEQRGRETQYF.

The V and J genes are TRBV29-1 and TRBJ1-1; D is unresolved. Germline V gene sequence: CDR1 SQVTM, CDR2 ANQGSEA. The CDR3 spans 15 residues. Deletions cut 7 bases from V and 0 bases from J, with 18 bases between. CDR3 sequence: CSGTTSSPMNTEAFF. DNA of the CDR3: TGCAGCGGGACTACATCATCCCCCATGAACACTGAAGCTTTCTTT.

The V gene is TRBV7-2, the J gene TRBJ1-5; TRBD1 is a possible D gene (5 bases). CDR1 is SGHTA and CDR2 is FQGNSA in the germline V gene. This CDR3 region has 16 residues. Trimming took 1 base from V and 6 from J, leaving 16 bases between them. The CDR3 loop is CASSLEVIRGSQPQHF. DNA of the CDR3: TGTGCCAGCAGCTTAGAAGTGATAAGGGGCAGTCAGCCCCAGCATTTT.

The gene calls are TRBV5-5 and TRBJ1-2; TRBD1 matches 7 bases. Germline V CDR1 and CDR2: SGHKS, YYEKEE (reference sequence). This CDR3 region has 16 residues. The V gene end was trimmed by 5 bases and the J gene end by 3 bases; junction bases not matched to a gene: 13. This chain's CDR3 is CASSFAPGTAHYGYTF. The CDR3 DNA sequence: TGTGCCAGCAGTTTCGCCCCAGGGACAGCTCACTATGGCTACACCTTC.

This sequence joins TRBV28 and TRBJ2-5; perhaps TRBD2 as D (5 bases). Germline V lookup: CDR1 MDHEN, CDR2 SYDVKM. This CDR3 has 12 amino acids. Trimming stripped 8 bases from V and 4 bases from J, with 11 bases between. The CDR3 DNA sequence: TGTGCCAGCGGGAGCCAGCGAGAGACCCAGTACTTC. Translated: CASGSQRETQYF.

The chain combines TRBV19 with TRBJ2-1; tentatively, D is TRBD1 (6 bases). Germline assignment: CDR1 LNHDA and CDR2 SQIVND (reference sequence). Trimming stripped 4 bases from V and 7 bases from J, with 8 bases between. The CDR3 consists of 12 residues. The CDR3, as DNA: TGTGCCAGTAGTAATAGGGGGAATGAGCAGTTCTTC. It translates to CASSNRGNEQFF.

The chain employs TRBV2 and TRBJ2-5; D call uncertain. The CDR3 is made up of 13 amino acids. V was cut by 5 bases and J by 2 bases, with 9 bases left in between. Germline CDR1 is SNHLY and CDR2 is FYNNEI. CDR3 protein: CASSRNSQETQYF. In nucleotides, the CDR3 is TGTGCCAGCAGTCGAAACAGTCAAGAGACCCAGTACTTC.

The DNA of the CDR3 is TGTGCCAGCAGTCCGGGGATGGTGGCCCCTCTTCAGTACTTC. This gives the protein CASSPGMVAPLQYF. This rearrangement joins TRBV28 to TRBJ2-7; D is possibly TRBD2 (5 bases). V lost 5 bases and J 10 bases, leaving 21 bases between the germline ends. Germline values: CDR1 MDHEN, CDR2 SYDVKM. The CDR3 spans 14 residues.

This clone has only one observation. The chain couples TRBV10-3 to TRBJ1-4; D might be TRBD1 (5 bases). The CDR3 runs 14 residues. The V gene lost 10 bases and the J gene lost 3 bases, with 15 bases spanning the gap. Germline CDR1 and CDR2: ENHRY and SYGVKD. CDR3 coding DNA: TGTGCCACGAGAACTCAGGGCTCTAATGAAAAACTGTTTTTT. Residues: CATRTQGSNEKLFF.

V gene TRBV5-1 combines with J gene TRBJ1-6, with D perhaps matching TRBD1 (5 bases). The CDR3 is made up of 15 amino acids. The ends were cut back, 0 bases at V and 4 bases at J, with 8 bases in the middle. Germline V lookup: CDR1 SGHRS, CDR2 YFSETQ. CDR3 in amino acids: CASSLEGFYNSPLHF. The CDR3 region has the DNA TGCGCCAGCAGCTTGGAGGGGTTTTATAATTCACCCCTCCACTTT.

CDR3 sequence reads: CATAGLAGSQETQYF. The CDR3 nucleotides are TGTGCCACCGCGGGACTAGCGGGCTCCCAAGAGACCCAGTACTTC. The J gene is TRBJ2-5, the V gene TRBV10-3, with TRBD2 identical over 12 bases. J lost 1 base, V lost 10 bases, and 7 bases had no gene match. The germline V gene has CDR1 ENHRY and CDR2 SYGVKD. The CDR3 runs 15 residues.

This chain joins TRBV9 and TRBJ1-6; the match to TRBD1 covers 9 bases. The trim removed 3 bases at V and 5 bases at J, leaving 6 bases unmatched. Germline V CDR1 and CDR2: SGDLS, YYNGEE. This CDR3 has 16 amino acids. This chain's CDR3 is CASSAAGTGNNSPLHF. DNA for the CDR3: TGTGCCAGCAGCGCGGCCGGGACAGGGAATAATTCACCCCTCCACTTT. The variable domain in full, with the rest retrieved from reference TRBV9 and TRBJ1-6, is DSGVTQTPKHLITATGQRVTLRCSPRSGDLSVYWYQQSLDQGLQFLIQYYNGEERAKGNILERFSAQQFPDLHSELNLSSLELGDSALYFCASSAAGTGNNSPLHFGNGTRLTVT.

V and J are TRBV10-3 and TRBJ2-7; D possibly corresponds to TRBD1 (5 bases). CDR3 length: 12 amino acids. Trimming removed 0 bases from V and 7 bases from J, with 7 bases in between. Per the germline V gene, CDR1 is ENHRY and CDR2 is SYGVKD. The CDR3 here is CAISESGEEQYF. The CDR3 coding sequence is TGTGCCATCAGTGAGTCAGGGGAAGAGCAGTACTTC.